This T cell receptor (beta chain) was captured by sequencing in a study of T cells in Graves' hyperthyroidism and ophthalmopathy. Findings of the study overall: The blood repertoire included most of the expanded thyroid clonotypes above 0.001.

To note about this clonotype: The antigen remains undetermined. This may arise from a read error, as a much more abundant clone is one base away.

V was cut by 5 bases and J by 4 bases, with 20 bases left in between. Germline CDR1 and CDR2: LGHDT and YNNKEL (reference sequence). The length of the CDR3 is 17 residues. RNA transcripts were the template for amplifying TCR beta CDR3 regions. In the first-round RT-PCR of the TCR CDR3, the HTBI primer set was used. TCRdb called the multiplex PCR reads again in MiXCR, with one record for every CDR3 protein. The table shows a few hundred thousand distinct CDR3 sequences, with about 14% occurring only once. Sequencing was performed on blood. This chain links TRBV3-1 with TRBJ2-2; perhaps TRBD2 as D (6 bases). This receptor was taken from a woman in her thirties with Graves' ophthalmopathy. The CDR3 loop is CASSARRGLISTGELFF. The CDR3 region has the DNA TGTGCCAGCAGCGCTCGGAGGGGACTCATTAGCACCGGGGAGCTGTTTTTT. The full variable domain, in which reference TRBV3-1 and TRBJ2-2 provide the parts outside the CDR3, is DTAVSQTPKYLVTQMGNDKSIKCEQNLGHDTMYWYKQDSKKFLKIMFSYNNKELIINETVPNRFSPKSPDKAHLNLHINSLELGDSAVYFCASSARRGLISTGELFFGEGSRLTVL.